A selection of T cell receptor beta chains follows, all from one sample in a study of T cell clusters in autoimmune cytopenias. Using the multiplex PCR reads, TCRdb records one entry per CDR3 protein without DNA. In all, the sample yields under 13,000 distinct CDR3 sequences. The same sample was also used in a study of T cell repertoires in aging, cancer and after chemotherapy.

Specimen: peripheral blood. The receptors here all came from a human donor in good health. Each CDR3 is given with its conserved first and last residue. The order of the fields is V gene, J gene, CDR3 protein.

TRBV5-4	TRBJ2-1	CASSLAGQGAYNEQFF
TRBV18	TRBJ2-3	CASTPGTSRTDTQYF
TRBV24-1	TRBJ2-3	CATSRGLTDTQYF
TRBV30	TRBJ1-2	CAWSPTDNYGYTF
TRBV6-1	TRBJ2-1	CASSEGDSYNEQFF
TRBV19	TRBJ2-1	CASSVRGQGNEQFF
TRBV6-1	TRBJ2-7	CASSWSGRGSYEQYF
TRBV15	TRBJ2-7	CATSTRDSPSYEQYF
TRBV5-5	TRBJ2-2	CASSFHPAGELFF
TRBV27	TRBJ2-7	CASRPLGTGGNEQYF
TRBV19	TRBJ2-1	CASSKAGSSYNEQFF
TRBV27	TRBJ2-1	CASSLRSLYNEQFF
TRBV27	TRBJ2-7	CASSFLGQSVYF
TRBV10-3	TRBJ1-1	CAISEGGMNTEAFF
TRBV12-3/TRBV12-4	TRBJ1-5	CASSFQLHNQPQHF
TRBV19	TRBJ1-3	CASSIRGGRRVSGNTIYF
TRBV5-4	TRBJ2-7	CANSDRKRGHMSEQYF
TRBV6-6	TRBJ1-4	CASRQQGTNEKLFF
TRBV30	TRBJ2-1	CAWKSGGNEQFF
TRBV19	TRBJ1-1	CASSIGRGVTEAFF
TRBV12-3/TRBV12-4	TRBJ1-1	CASRLNTEAFF
TRBV27	TRBJ2-1	CASSVIPGGYNEQFF
TRBV6-5	TRBJ1-2	CASSWTTGNYGYTF
TRBV19	TRBJ2-5	CASSISGRALSVRETQYF